This TCR beta chain originates from a study of cytotoxic CD8 clonotypes in ibrutinib-treated CLL. A note on this clone: No antigen is known for it.

Repertoires were generated with immunoSEQ multiplex PCR, while TCRdb's copy carries only in-frame clones and drops some. The sample has fewer than 400,000 clones, approximately 67% seen once. Study observations and caveats: Clonality (at baseline) was higher than in age-matched healthy donors and tracked circulating CD8+ T-cell counts. Clonotypes that were public were uncommon, and they contracted or stayed stable on treatment. Clonality, elevated at ibrutinib response, dropped back toward baseline at progression.

Sequenced material: PBMCs, taken after 36 months of ibrutinib treatment. The clonotype comes from a human donor with chronic lymphocytic leukemia.

In DNA, the CDR3 is TGTGCCAGCAGCCTAATGAGGACTAGCGGGTATGCTGGGGAGCTGTTTTTT. Its protein product is CASSLMRTSGYAGELFF. The chain has TRBV7-2 and TRBJ2-2; TRBD2 matches 11 bases. CDR1 is SGHTA, CDR2 FQGNSA, per germline. J lost 8 bases, V lost 5 bases, and 13 bases had no gene match. The CDR3 has 17 amino acids.